The source of this T cell receptor beta chain is a study of blood T cell repertoires in COVID-19 (dated by TCRdb to about 2020). As for the study more broadly: Samples covering the acute and convalescent phases of COVID-19 were provided by collaborators in the United States, Italy and Spain. The repertoires were released in a freely available public database meant as a resource for research on the immune response to SARS-CoV-2. The material from the prospective study consisted of cDNA or gDNA derived from T cells, B-cell-depleted T cells, or PBMCs. Nearly every sample came with metadata listing a de-identified subject ID, COVID-19 status, age in years and sex. Samples came from the ongoing ImmuneRACE study (first 160 participants) plus 1,254 subjects from 6 global collaborators. Subjects who had been exposed to COVID-19, were actively infected with it, or had recovered from it provided the deeply sampled blood TCRbeta repertoires that made up the dataset. Where available, HLA class I and class II types were taken from metadata supplied by the sample provider and were not determined by assay-based typing.

As for this clone: Its antigen is not yet known. There are no base qualities to consult, and no much larger clone falls within one base.

Overall study results and their limits: The amount of clinical and demographic metadata varied by source and participant and was provided uncurated.

TCRbeta CDR3 regions were amplified from genomic DNA by means of the immunoSEQ Assay, a bias-controlled multiplex PCR. From the authors' description of their analysis: Within the assay, amplification of reference gene primers was used to estimate how many nucleated cells each sample contained. Sequence reads were collapsed and filtered to measure the absolute abundance of every unique TCRbeta CDR3 rearrangement. For each sample, productive Simpson clonality was calculated as the square root of Simpson's diversity index across productive rearrangements. As stored in TCRdb, this immuneACCESS dataset retains in-frame rearrangements with V and J assigned. A fraction of the clones does not appear; measured against another copy, unresolved V genes explain less than half of the discrepancy, and the remainder lacks a known reason. V and J calls and clone size are those listed in that table; D and trimming were worked out from the DNA. This sample lists approximately 70,000 clones; under 90% were detected once. The top ten hold 15% to 20% of the sample.

Samples from volunteer blood donors who had recovered from COVID-19 were contributed by a second Seattle source. Each collaborating institution followed its own protocols to collect whole blood in K2EDTA tubes. Collaborator samples were shipped for TCRbeta analysis as frozen whole blood, isolated PBMCs, or DNA extracted from either sample type. What was sequenced was peripheral blood. This TCR was recovered from a man aged 70 or older who had recovered from COVID-19.

CDR3 reads: CATSVKVGVSKTQYF. The nucleotide sequence reads as follows: TGTGCCACCAGCGTAAAAGTAGGGGTCTCGAAGACCCAGTACTTC. The V and J genes are TRBV15 and TRBJ2-5; a weak D assignment points to TRBD1 (5 bases agree). CDR1 and CDR2, looked up from the germline V gene (reference sequence), are LNHNV and YYDKDF. Trimming removed 5 bases from V and 6 bases from J, leaving 19 bases between the germline ends. The CDR3 goes from the cysteine to the phenylalanine over 15 residues. The only DNA kept is the CDR3, 45 bases in frame from the first base. Where the CDR3 stops, the reference TRBV15 and TRBJ2-5 genes take over; the full variable domain is DAMVIQNPRYQVTQFGKPVTLSCSQTLNHNVMYWYQQKSSQAPKLLFHYYDKDFNNEADTPDNFQSRRPNTSFCFLDIRSPGLGDTAMYLCATSVKVGVSKTQYFGPGTRLLVL.